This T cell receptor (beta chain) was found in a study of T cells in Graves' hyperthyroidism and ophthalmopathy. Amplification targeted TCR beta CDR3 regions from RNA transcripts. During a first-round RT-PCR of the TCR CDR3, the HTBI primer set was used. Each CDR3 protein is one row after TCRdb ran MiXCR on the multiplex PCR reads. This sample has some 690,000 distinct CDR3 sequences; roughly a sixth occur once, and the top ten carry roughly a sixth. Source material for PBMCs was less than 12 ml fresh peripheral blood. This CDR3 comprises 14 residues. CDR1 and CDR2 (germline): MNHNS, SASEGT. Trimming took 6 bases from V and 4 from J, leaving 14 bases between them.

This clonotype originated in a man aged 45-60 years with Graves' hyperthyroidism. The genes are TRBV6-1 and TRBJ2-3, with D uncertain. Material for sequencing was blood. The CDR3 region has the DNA TGTGCCAGCAGCCTCAGACCGATTTCAGATACGCAGTATTTT. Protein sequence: CASSLRPISDTQYF.